This TCR beta chain is drawn from a study of HIV-infected patients and healthy controls. Looked up from germline, CDR1 is MNHEY and CDR2 is SMNVEV (reference sequence). This CDR3 spans 14 amino acids. The ends lost 5 bases at V and 9 bases at J; junction bases unmatched: 8. One entry per CDR3 protein results from TCRdb running MiXCR on the 5' RACE reads. The data show around 67,000 distinct CDR3 sequences, about a sixth seen once. This clonotype was recorded many times. The chain uses TRBV27 and TRBJ2-1; 9 nucleotides align to TRBD2. The specimen sequenced was CD4+ T cells from blood. This TCR derives from a human donor in good health. In DNA form, the CDR3 reads TGTGCCAGCAGTAAGGCTAGCGGGGTTCCTGAGCAGTTCTTC. Amino acid sequence: CASSKASGVPEQFF.